This T cell receptor beta chain was sequenced during a study of cytomegalovirus exposure and HLA in healthy donors. The PCR made use of 60 Vbeta and 13 Jbeta primers. Clones were sequenced by immunoSEQ multiplex PCR, and TCRdb holds only the in-frame ones, with some missing. This sample has 65,000 to 85,000 clones, with 86% found just once. Germline values: CDR1 MNHNY, CDR2 SVGAGI (reference sequence). The CDR3 has 15 residues. Unmatched junction bases numbered 5, after V lost 3 bases and J lost 8 bases. Sequenced sample: PBMCs. The V and J genes are TRBV6-6 and TRBJ2-1, with 12 nucleotides matching TRBD1. The origin of this receptor is a woman aged 25 to 39 in good health and CMV-seronegative. CDR3 nucleotide sequence: TGTGCCAGCAGTTATTCGGGACAGGGGGCCTATGAGCAGTTCTTC. It translates to CASSYSGQGAYEQFF.